The rows below give T cell receptor beta chains drawn from one sample of a study of metastatic and nonmetastatic thyroid tumors. TCRdb re-clonotyped the PCR reads via MiXCR. The sample consists of 39,000 or so clones, over 40% of them appearing once. The specimen sequenced was tumor tissue. Source of these receptors: a male donor with papillary thyroid cancer or a benign thyroid nodule (not recorded which). Some clones in this sample may be carry-over from other donors' samples. Each CDR3 is given without its conserved first and last residue. The order of the fields is V gene, J gene, clone size, CDR3 protein. A row's size may be missing; if present it is once, few, many or a size class.

>TRBV7-2|TRBJ2-1|few
ASSLRRGEQF
>TRBV18|TRBJ2-7|many
ASTLAAHRGEQY
>TRBV6-2/TRBV6-3|TRBJ1-5|many
ASSSVPTGSSNQPQH
>TRBV5-1|TRBJ2-7|NA
ASTEPGGPLEQY
>TRBV11-1|TRBJ2-1|NA
ASSLTEQF
>TRBV2|TRBJ2-7|few
ASTGKAEQY
>TRBV6-4|TRBJ1-5|NA
ASFRPPRGCNQPQH
>TRBV5-8|TRBJ1-5|NA
ASSLGRGGPQH
>TRBV10-3|TRBJ1-2|few
AISASNYGYT
>TRBV11-3|TRBJ2-5|NA
ASSLGSGSSETQY
>TRBV6-4|TRBJ2-2|few
ASSPLDTWELF
>TRBV30|TRBJ2-7|NA
AWSLDRGIYEQY
>TRBV6-4|TRBJ2-1|NA
ASSEQGDINEQF
>TRBV11-2|TRBJ2-1|NA
ASSSERGVWNEQF
>TRBV6-1|TRBJ1-2|NA
ASRRQGADGYT
>TRBV12-3/TRBV12-4|TRBJ2-2|NA
ASSLSPGFNTGELF
>TRBV11-2|TRBJ2-7|NA
ASQQVYEQY
>TRBV5-1|TRBJ2-3|NA
ASRPLAGTDMQY
>TRBV3-1|TRBJ2-5|NA
ASSQDSAGQGTGETQY
>TRBV4-2|TRBJ2-5|NA
ASSQDRATMAQY
>TRBV14|NA|NA
ASSQAGRELGETQY
>TRBV19|TRBJ2-7|few
ASSTGTGDYEQY
>TRBV30|TRBJ1-2|NA
AWHWTADPYGYT
>TRBV5-1|TRBJ2-3|few
ASTTDGSGSNTQY
>TRBV19|TRBJ1-1|NA
ASSLRPNTEAF
>TRBV7-3|TRBJ2-3|NA
AGSSGGPPGTDTQY
>TRBV6-5|TRBJ1-1|NA
ASSYRGQGNWAF
>TRBV20-1|TRBJ2-7|NA
SARDEGGRQRSYEQY
>TRBV6-6|TRBJ2-5|NA
ASSYSILAGGLPGTQY
>TRBV10-3|TRBJ2-7|NA
AISDKSGTSISYEQY
>TRBV5-1|TRBJ2-1|few
ASSLEGSGVYNEQF
>TRBV27|TRBJ2-3|NA
ASSYRTGGMDTQY
>TRBV2|TRBJ1-2|few
ASQPRQGTLYGYT
>TRBV20-1|TRBJ2-5|NA
SAHGTGQETQY
>TRBV30|TRBJ1-5|NA
AYQQGSNQPQH
>TRBV4-1|TRBJ2-2|NA
ASRGRNTGELF
>TRBV28|TRBJ2-3|few
ASSPPPGQHDTQY
>TRBV20-1|TRBJ2-1|NA
SALPPSGRTNEQF
>TRBV7-8|TRBJ2-5|few
ASSLGTEETQY
>TRBV20-1|TRBJ2-7|NA
SARVREYEQY
>TRBV3-1|TRBJ2-7|few
ASSQGLAGTSYEQY
>TRBV28|TRBJ2-7|few
ASWEGTFNEQY
>TRBV13|TRBJ2-7|NA
ASSLGFRAHEQY
>TRBV19|TRBJ1-5|NA
ASRAFIADQPQH
>TRBV11-2|TRBJ2-7|NA
ASSPRTGDSYYEQY
>TRBV9|TRBJ1-6|NA
ASSVNNSPLH
>TRBV19|TRBJ1-1|few
ASSPYRGWTEAF
>TRBV30|TRBJ2-7|once
AWSVLSGSYEQY
>TRBV5-8|TRBJ2-7|NA
ASSLGTAGYEQY
>TRBV20-1|TRBJ1-2|NA
SARDRVRYYGYT
>TRBV7-2|TRBJ2-3|NA
ASSLARRASGSTDTQY
>TRBV12-3/TRBV12-4|TRBJ1-5|NA
ASSFSTSRGFNQPQH
>TRBV6-6|TRBJ2-3|NA
ASSYFLAGTQY
>TRBV7-8|TRBJ2-1|NA
ASSLSSSPQG
>TRBV4-1|TRBJ1-4|few
ASSQVKGNNEKLF
>TRBV24-1|TRBJ2-7|few
ATSDHDRGGYEQY